This passage covers 3 T cell receptor beta chains from one sample sequenced in a study of CD8 T cells in ankylosing spondylitis. Study-level points and caveats: One TCR beta motif, made up of roughly eight highly homologous variants, appeared characteristic of ankylosing spondylitis blood.

TCRdb reanalysed the 5' RACE reads using MiXCR and keeps one entry per CDR3 protein. This sample carries some 130,000 distinct CDR3 sequences, about 15% of them seen once, and the ten largest clones take roughly 30%. For these TCRs, the target antigens are not known. Source material: blood, either unsorted or a sorted T cell fraction (not recorded which). These receptors all come from a male donor with ankylosing spondylitis.

This clonotype was counted between two and nine times. This chain links TRBV7-9 with TRBJ2-2, with D possibly being TRBD1 (5 bases). The CDR3 loop spans 12 amino acids. Germline V CDR1 and CDR2: SEHNR, FQNEAQ (reference sequence). Here the CDR3 reads CAVTANTGELFF. The DNA of the CDR3 is TGTGCTGTGACAGCGAACACCGGGGAGCTGTTTTTT.

There are a few counts of this clonotype. The chain carries TRBV20-1 and TRBJ2-1, with 11 bases that match TRBD2. Per germline, CDR1 DFQATT and CDR2 SNEGSKA (reference sequence). Losses at the gene ends were 0 bases for V and 3 bases for J; bases not matched to a gene: 4. The CDR3 is 16 residues long. CDR3 loop: CSARELAGALYNEQFF. The CDR3 region has the DNA TGCAGTGCTAGAGAACTAGCGGGAGCTCTCTACAATGAGCAGTTCTTC.

This clonotype has only a few counts. The gene calls are TRBV5-1 and TRBJ2-1; TRBD1 is a possible D gene (7 bases). Germline CDR1 SGHRS, CDR2 YFSETQ. The germline V and J ends were trimmed by 4 bases and 3 bases, with 17 bases remaining between them. This CDR3 spans 16 amino acids. Written as DNA, the CDR3 is TGCGCCAGCAGCGAGGAGGGGGCATTGGGCTACAATGAGCAGTTCTTC. As protein: CASSEEGALGYNEQFF.